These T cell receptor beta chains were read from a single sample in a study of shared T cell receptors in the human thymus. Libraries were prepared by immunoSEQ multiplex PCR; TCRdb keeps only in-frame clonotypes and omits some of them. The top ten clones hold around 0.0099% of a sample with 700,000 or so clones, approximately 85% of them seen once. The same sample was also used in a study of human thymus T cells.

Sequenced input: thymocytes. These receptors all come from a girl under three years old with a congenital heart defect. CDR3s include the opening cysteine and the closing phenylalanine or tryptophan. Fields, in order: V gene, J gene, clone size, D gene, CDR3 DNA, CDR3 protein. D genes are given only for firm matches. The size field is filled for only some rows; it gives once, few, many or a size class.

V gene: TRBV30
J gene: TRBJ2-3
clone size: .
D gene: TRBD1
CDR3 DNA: TGTGCCTGGAGATTGAACACCGGGACAGGGGTCACAGATACGCAGTATTTT
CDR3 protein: CAWRLNTGTGVTDTQYF

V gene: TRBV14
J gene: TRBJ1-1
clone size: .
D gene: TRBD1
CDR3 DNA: TGTGCCAGCAGCCATAGGGGACAGGGGGCTTTTGAAGCTTTCTTT
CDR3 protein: CASSHRGQGAFEAFF

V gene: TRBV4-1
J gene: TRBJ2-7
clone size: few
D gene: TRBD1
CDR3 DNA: TGCGCCAGCAGCCAAGGGGACAGCACCCCGACCCCAGAGCACTACGAGCAGTACTTC
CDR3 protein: CASSQGDSTPTPEHYEQYF

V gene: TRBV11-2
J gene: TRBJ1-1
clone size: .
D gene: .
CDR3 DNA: TGTGCCAGCAGCTTCTCAGACAGGAGTGGTCCTGAAGCTTTCTTT
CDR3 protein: CASSFSDRSGPEAFF

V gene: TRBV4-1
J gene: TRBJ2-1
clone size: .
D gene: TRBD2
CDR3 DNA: TGCGCCAGCAGCCCACTAGCGGGGGGGGACCTGTACAATGAGCAGTTCTTC
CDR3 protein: CASSPLAGGDLYNEQFF

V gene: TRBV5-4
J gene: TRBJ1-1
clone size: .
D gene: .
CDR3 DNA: TGTGCCAGCAGCCCCACCGGGAGGGGGAACACTGAAGCTTTCTTT
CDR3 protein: CASSPTGRGNTEAFF

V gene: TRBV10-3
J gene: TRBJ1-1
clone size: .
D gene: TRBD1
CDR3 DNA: TGTGCCATCAGTGACCGGGACAGGGAGAGGACTGAAGCTTTCTTT
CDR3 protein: CAISDRDRERTEAFF

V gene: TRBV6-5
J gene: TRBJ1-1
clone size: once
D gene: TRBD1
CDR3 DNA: TGTGCCAGCACAGTCGGGGACAGGGGCGAGTGGAAAGCTTTCTTT
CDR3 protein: CASTVGDRGEWKAFF

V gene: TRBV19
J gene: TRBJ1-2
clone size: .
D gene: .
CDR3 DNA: TGTGCCAGCTCCTATTGCAGGGGCCAGTATGGCTACACCTTC
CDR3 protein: CASSYCRGQYGYTF

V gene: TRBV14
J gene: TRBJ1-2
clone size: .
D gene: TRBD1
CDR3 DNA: TGTGCCAGCAGCCAAGAACACAGGACAGGGTATGGCTACACCTTC
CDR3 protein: CASSQEHRTGYGYTF

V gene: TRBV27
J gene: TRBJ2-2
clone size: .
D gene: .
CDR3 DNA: TGTGCCAGCAGCCCCGGGGGGGAGCTGTTTTTT
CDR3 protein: CASSPGGELFF

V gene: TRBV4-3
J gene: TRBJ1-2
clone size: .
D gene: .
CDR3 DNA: TGCGCCAGCAGCCAAGCCGTAAGGGGTGCTAACTATGGCTACACCTTC
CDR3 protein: CASSQAVRGANYGYTF

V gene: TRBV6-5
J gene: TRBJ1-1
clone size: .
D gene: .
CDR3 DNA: TGTGCCAGCAAAGACAGATTCCATAGGGACACTGAAGCTTTCTTT
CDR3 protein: CASKDRFHRDTEAFF

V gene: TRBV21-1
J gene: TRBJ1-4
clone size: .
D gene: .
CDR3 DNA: TGTGCCAGCAGCCGGGACAGGGATCGCCCTAATGAAAAACTGTTTTTT
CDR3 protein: CASSRDRDRPNEKLFF

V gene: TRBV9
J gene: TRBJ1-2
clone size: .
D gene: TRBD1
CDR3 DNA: TGTGCCAGCAGCGTAGTGGACAGGTCCTATGGCTACACCTTC
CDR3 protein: CASSVVDRSYGYTF

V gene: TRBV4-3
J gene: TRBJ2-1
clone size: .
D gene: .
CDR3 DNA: TGCGCCAGCAGCCAAGACAAAACAGGCGGCTCCTACAATGAGCAGTTCTTC
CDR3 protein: CASSQDKTGGSYNEQFF

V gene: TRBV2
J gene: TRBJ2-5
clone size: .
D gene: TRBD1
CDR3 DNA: TGTGCCAGCACAACAGGGGGCGAGACCCAGTACTTC
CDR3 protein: CASTTGGETQYF

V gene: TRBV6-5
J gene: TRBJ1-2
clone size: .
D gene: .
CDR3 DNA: TGTGCCAGCAGTCCGCAGGCCAACTATGGCTACACCTTC
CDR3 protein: CASSPQANYGYTF

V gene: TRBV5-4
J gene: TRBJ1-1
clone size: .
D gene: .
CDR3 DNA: TGTGCCAGCACCCCCGGCGTGGCACGCGGGCGTTCGGCTTTCTTT
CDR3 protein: CASTPGVARGRSAFF

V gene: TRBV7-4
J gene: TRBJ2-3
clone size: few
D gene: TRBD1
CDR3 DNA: TGTGCCATCACGATAAGTATCGGACAGGGCACAGATACGCAGTATTTT
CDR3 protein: CAITISIGQGTDTQYF

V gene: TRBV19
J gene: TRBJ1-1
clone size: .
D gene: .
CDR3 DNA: TGTGCCAGTAGTACCAGAAACGGGGACACTGAAGCTTTCTTT
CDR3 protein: CASSTRNGDTEAFF

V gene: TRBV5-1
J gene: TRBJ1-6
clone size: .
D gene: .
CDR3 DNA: TGCGCCAGCAGCTCCCCCCTGGGGCAGGATTCACCCCTCCACTTT
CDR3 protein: CASSSPLGQDSPLHF

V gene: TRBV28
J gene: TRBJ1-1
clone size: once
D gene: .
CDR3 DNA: TGTGCCAGCAGGGAGCTAGACGGAGATTTGAACACTGAAGCTTTCTTT
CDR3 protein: CASRELDGDLNTEAFF

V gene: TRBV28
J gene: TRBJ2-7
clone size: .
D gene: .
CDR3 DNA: TGTGCCAGCAGTAGCCGCGGAGGGGCAGTCTACGAGCAGTACTTC
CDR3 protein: CASSSRGGAVYEQYF

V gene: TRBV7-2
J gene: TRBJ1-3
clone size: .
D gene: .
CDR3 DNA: TGTGCCAGCAGCTTAGTGAGGGGAGGAGAAAACACCATATATTTT
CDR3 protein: CASSLVRGGENTIYF

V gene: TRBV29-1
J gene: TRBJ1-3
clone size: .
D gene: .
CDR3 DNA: TGCAGCGTGAGACTTACAGGTTCCCTCCCTGGAAACACCATATATTTT
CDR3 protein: CSVRLTGSLPGNTIYF

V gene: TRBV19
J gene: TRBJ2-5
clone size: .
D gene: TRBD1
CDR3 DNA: TGTGCCAGTAGTCCTACCGCGGACAGGGGGCAAGAGACCCAGTACTTC
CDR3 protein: CASSPTADRGQETQYF

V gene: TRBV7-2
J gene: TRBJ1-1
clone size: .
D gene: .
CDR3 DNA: TGTGCCAGCAGCTTAGCTGTTGGTCTCTCGAGGACTGAAGCTTTCTTT
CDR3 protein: CASSLAVGLSRTEAFF

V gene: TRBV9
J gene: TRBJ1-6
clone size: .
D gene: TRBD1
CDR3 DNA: TGTGCCAGCAGCTCAGGGGGGAGTTACTCCTATAATTCACCCCTCCACTTT
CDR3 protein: CASSSGGSYSYNSPLHF

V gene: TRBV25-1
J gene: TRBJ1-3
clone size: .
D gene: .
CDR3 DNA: TGTGCCAGCGCGAGCTCTGGAAACACCATATATTTT
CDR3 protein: CASASSGNTIYF

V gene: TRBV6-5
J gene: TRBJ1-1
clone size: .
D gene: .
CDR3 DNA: TGTGCCAGCAGTTACCAACACCACCCCGGGGACACTGAAGCTTTCTTT
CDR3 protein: CASSYQHHPGDTEAFF

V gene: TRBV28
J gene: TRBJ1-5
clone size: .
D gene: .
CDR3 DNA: TGTGCCAGCTGCGACACGTTTCCAAATCAGCCCCAGCATTTT
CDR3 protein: CASCDTFPNQPQHF

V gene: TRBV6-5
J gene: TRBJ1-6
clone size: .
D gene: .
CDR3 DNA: TGTGCCAGCAGCCGGACAGAGTATAATTCACCCCTCCACTTT
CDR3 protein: CASSRTEYNSPLHF

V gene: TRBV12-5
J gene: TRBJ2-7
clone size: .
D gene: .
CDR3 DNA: TGTGCTAGTGGTTTGGTACCCGCGGGTGGAAAATCCTACGAGCAGTACTTC
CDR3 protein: CASGLVPAGGKSYEQYF

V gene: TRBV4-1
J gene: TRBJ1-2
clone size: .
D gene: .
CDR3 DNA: TGCGCCAGCAGCCACGACCGGAGGAGGGGCGAACAGTGGTATGGCTACACCTTC
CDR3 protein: CASSHDRRRGEQWYGYTF